This T cell receptor (beta chain) was retrieved from a study of regulatory T cells in long-lasting Graves disease. Overall study findings and caveats: Public clonotype sharing was higher in persistent than newly diagnosed patients.

V was pared by 2 bases and J by 0 bases, with 11 bases between. This CDR3 spans 16 amino acids. According to the study, TCR beta libraries were built with iRepertoire HTBI primers and CDR3-region Arm-PCR. TCRdb fed the multiplex PCR reads into MiXCR, producing one record per CDR3 protein. The sample has 310,000 or so distinct CDR3 sequences, around 23% seen once. Sample time point: persistent/refractory GD, antithyroid drugs over 5 years with positive TRAb. Researchers made the TCR library from RNA that was extracted from PBMCs. About this clonotype itself: Its antigen remains unknown.

This sample comprised peripheral blood mononuclear cells (PBMCs), obtained when the disease was refractory, from a patient treated with antithyroid drugs. This rearrangement joins TRBV12-3 or TRBV12-4 to TRBJ2-1; a weak D match, TRBD2 (5 bases). This TCR came from a female donor with Graves disease. The CDR3 DNA follows: TGTGCCAGCAGTTTAAGCGGTTTTAGCTCCTACAATGAGCAGTTCTTC. It yields the protein CASSLSGFSSYNEQFF.